The present TCR beta chain was sequenced within a study of T cells in Graves' hyperthyroidism and ophthalmopathy. Clinical symptoms, serum thyroxine, TRAb, thyroid ultrasound and orbital computed tomography informed diagnoses. The sample holds many counts of this clonotype. Antigen specificity is unknown. The source material, RNA transcripts, was used to amplify TCR beta CDR3 regions. The study used the HTBI primer set for a first-round RT-PCR of the TCR CDR3. TCRdb passed the multiplex PCR reads through MiXCR, listing each CDR3 protein once. The table records 500,000 to 600,000 distinct CDR3 sequences, 20% of them present only once. CDR3 length equals 14 residues. In germline, CDR1 is LGHDT, CDR2 YNNKEL (reference sequence). V was shortened by 1 base and J by 2 bases, with 9 bases between the two germline ends. Overall study results and limits: Most thyroid clonotypes expanded above 0.001 appeared in blood too. Ophthalmopathy was distinguished from stable hyperthyroidism by 13 V-J signatures.

The specimen was blood. The chain has TRBV3-1 and TRBJ2-7; no clear D. The sequence was obtained from a man between 40 and 49 years old with Graves' ophthalmopathy. The chain's CDR3 is CASSQAGSPYEQYF. CDR3 in DNA: TGTGCCAGCAGCCAAGCGGGCTCGCCCTACGAGCAGTACTTC.